Detailed here is one T cell receptor (beta chain). Its antigen remains unidentified. The investigators reverse transcribed all of the isolated RNA, so they sequenced expressed TCRB transcripts. Here immunoSEQ multiplex PCR was the method, and the copy in TCRdb shows in-frame clones only, minus some. The sample shows 300,000 to 350,000 clones, roughly 8% of them seen only once. The data belong to a study of beta chain features in type 1 diabetes. Study in general: All of the samples together had around 110,000,000 sorted cells examined. Regarding the study as a whole: Any PCR bias toward short templates would affect both groups alike. Comparison showed that naive, central memory and Treg TCRB repertoires appeared more similar among patients than among healthy donors. Any role of HLA type in TCRB rearrangement remained unresolved here.

After removal of 1 base from V and 3 bases from J, the junction contained 9 bases not matched to a gene. The germline V gene has CDR1 SEHNR and CDR2 FQNEAQ (reference sequence). CDR3 length: 16 residues. Specimen: central memory CD4+ T cells from blood. V gene TRBV7-9 combines with J gene TRBJ2-7; 7 bases align to TRBD2. The receptor was derived from a woman aged 18-29 years in good health. The CDR3 loop is CASSLGTSGINYEQYF. In nucleotides, the CDR3 is TGTGCCAGCAGCTTAGGAACAAGCGGGATAAACTACGAGCAGTACTTC.